Given below is one T cell receptor (beta chain) in context. This specimen comes from a study of blood T cell repertoires in COVID-19. As for the study in general: T cells, B-cell-depleted T cells, or PBMCs supplied cDNA or gDNA.

Assay: immunoSEQ multiplex PCR; the TCRdb copy retains only in-frame clones and omits some. Of some 670,000 clones in the sample, about 87% were seen once. In germline, CDR1 is LGHDT, CDR2 YNNKEL (reference sequence). The CDR3 is 13 residues long. The V and J ends lost 7 bases and 2 bases respectively, with 11 bases between them. The specimen sequenced was peripheral blood. V and J are TRBV3-1 (or the pseudogene TRBV3-2) and TRBJ1-2; a possible D gene is TRBD1 (6 bases). This receptor was taken from a woman between 18 and 30 years old with acute or convalescent COVID-19. CDR3 protein: CASTSTGNYGYTF. The CDR3 DNA reads TGTGCCAGCACCTCGACAGGCAACTATGGCTACACCTTC.